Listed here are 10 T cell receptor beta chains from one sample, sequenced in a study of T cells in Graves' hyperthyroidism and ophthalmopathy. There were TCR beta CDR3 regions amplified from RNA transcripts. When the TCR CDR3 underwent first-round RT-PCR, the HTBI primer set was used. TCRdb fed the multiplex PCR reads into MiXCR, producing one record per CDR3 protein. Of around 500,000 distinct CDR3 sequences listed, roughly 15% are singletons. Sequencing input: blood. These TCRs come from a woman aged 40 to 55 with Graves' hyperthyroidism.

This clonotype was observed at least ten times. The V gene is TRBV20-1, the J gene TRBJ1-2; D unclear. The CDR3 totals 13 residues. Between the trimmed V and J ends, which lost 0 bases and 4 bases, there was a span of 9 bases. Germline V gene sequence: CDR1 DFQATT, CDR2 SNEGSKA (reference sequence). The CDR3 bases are TGCAGTGCTAGAGATCTGGGTCTCTATGGCTACACCTTC. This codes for CSARDLGLYGYTF.

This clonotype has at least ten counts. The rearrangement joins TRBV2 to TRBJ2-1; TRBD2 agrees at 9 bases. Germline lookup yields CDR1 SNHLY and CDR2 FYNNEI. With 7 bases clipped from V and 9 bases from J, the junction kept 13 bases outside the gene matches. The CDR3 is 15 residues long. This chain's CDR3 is CASTEGSGGQIEQFF. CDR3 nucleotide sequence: TGTGCCAGCACCGAGGGGAGCGGGGGGCAAATTGAGCAGTTCTTC.

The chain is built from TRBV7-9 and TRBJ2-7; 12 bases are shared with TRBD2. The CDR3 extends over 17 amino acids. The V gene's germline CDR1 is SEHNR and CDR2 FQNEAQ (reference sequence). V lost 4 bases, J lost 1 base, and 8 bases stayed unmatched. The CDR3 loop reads CASSWGTSGFSSYEQYF. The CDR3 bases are TGTGCCAGCAGCTGGGGGACTAGCGGGTTTTCGTCCTACGAGCAGTACTTC.

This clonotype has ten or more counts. CDR3 sequence reads: CASSLGVEQYF. The CDR3 DNA reads TGTGCCAGCAGCTTAGGGGTAGAGCAGTACTTC. The chain carries TRBV7-2 and TRBJ2-7; the D is unclear. CDR1 is SGHTA and CDR2 is FQGNSA in the germline V gene. V was cut by 1 base and J by 7 bases, with 5 bases left in between. The CDR3 loop spans 11 amino acids.

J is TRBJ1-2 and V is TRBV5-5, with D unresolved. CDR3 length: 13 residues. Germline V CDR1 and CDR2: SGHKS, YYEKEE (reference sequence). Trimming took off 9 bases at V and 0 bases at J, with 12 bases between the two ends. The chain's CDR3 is CATRTAANYGYTF. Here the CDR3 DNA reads TGTGCCACTCGGACGGCTGCTAACTATGGCTACACCTTC.

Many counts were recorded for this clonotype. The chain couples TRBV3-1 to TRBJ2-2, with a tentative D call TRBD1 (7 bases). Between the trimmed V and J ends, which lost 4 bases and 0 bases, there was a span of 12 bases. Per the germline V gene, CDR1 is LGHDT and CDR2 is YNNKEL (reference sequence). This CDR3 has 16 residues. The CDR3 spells CASSLGGGANTGELFF. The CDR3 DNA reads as TGTGCCAGCAGCCTAGGAGGGGGCGCGAACACCGGGGAGCTGTTTTTT.

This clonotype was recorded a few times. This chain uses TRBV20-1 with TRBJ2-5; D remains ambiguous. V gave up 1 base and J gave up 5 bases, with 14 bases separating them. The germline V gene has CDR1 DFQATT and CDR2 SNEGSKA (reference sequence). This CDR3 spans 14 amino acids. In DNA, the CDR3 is TGCAGTGCTAGAGTCTTTGGCGGTGGCGAGACCCAGTACTTC. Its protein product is CSARVFGGGETQYF.

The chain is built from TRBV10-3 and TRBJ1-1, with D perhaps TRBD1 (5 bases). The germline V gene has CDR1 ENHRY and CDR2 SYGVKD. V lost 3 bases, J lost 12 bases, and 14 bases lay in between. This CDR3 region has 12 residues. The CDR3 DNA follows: TGTGCCATCAGTGATGGGGCGTGGGGAACTTTCTTT. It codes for CAISDGAWGTFF.

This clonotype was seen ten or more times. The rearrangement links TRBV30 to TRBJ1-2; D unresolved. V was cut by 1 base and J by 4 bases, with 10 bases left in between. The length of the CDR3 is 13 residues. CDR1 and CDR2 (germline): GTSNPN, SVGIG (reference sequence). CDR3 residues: CAWSGTAVYGYTF. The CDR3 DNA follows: TGTGCCTGGAGTGGAACAGCAGTCTATGGCTACACCTTC.

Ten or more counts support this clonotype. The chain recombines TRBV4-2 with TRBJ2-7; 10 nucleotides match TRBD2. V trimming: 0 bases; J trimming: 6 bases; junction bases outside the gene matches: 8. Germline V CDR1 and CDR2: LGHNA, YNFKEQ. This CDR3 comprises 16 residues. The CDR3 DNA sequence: TGTGCCAGCAGCCAAGATCTCGCGCTAGCGGGAGTCGAGCAGTACTTC. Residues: CASSQDLALAGVEQYF.